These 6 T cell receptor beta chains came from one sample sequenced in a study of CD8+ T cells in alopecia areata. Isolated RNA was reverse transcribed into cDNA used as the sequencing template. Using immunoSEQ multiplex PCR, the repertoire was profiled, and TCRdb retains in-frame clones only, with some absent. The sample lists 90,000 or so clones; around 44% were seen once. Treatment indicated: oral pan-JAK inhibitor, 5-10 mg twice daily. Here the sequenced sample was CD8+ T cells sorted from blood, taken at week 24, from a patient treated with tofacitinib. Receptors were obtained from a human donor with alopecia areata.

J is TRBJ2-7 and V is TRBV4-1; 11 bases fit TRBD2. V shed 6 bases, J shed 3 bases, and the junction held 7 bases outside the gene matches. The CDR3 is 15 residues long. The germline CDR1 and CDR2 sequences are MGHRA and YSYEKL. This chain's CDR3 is CASSLAGGSLYEQYF. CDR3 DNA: TGCGCCAGCAGTCTAGCGGGAGGTTCCCTCTACGAGCAGTACTTC.

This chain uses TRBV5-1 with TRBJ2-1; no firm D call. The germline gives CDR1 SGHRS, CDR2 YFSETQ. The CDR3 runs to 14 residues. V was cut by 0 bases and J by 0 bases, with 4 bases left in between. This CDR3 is CASSLGVSYNEQFF. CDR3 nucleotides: TGCGCCAGCAGCTTGGGGGTCTCCTACAATGAGCAGTTCTTC.

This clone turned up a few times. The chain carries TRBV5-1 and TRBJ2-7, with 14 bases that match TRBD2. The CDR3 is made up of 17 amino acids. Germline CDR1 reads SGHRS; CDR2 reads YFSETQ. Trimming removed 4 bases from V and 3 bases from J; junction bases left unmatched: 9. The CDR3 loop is CASSTGLAGENVYEQYF. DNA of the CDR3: TGCGCCAGCAGCACGGGACTAGCGGGAGAGAACGTCTACGAGCAGTACTTC.

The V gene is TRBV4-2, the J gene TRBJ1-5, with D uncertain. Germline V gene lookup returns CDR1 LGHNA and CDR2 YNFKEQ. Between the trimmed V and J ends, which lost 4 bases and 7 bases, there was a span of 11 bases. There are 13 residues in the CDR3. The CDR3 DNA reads TGTGCCAGCAGCCCCCCCGAAGGACAGCCCCAGCATTTT. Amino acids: CASSPPEGQPQHF.

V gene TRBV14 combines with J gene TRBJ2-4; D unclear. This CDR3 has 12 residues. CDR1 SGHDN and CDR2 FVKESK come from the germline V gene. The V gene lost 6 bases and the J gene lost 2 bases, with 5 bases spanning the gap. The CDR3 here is CASSMSKNIQYF. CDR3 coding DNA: TGTGCCAGCAGTATGTCCAAAAACATTCAGTACTTC.

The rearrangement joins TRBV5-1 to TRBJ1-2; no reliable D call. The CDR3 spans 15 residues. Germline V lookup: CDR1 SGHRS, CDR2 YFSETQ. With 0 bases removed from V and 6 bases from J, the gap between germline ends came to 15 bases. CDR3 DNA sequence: TGCGCCAGCAGCTTGGCCAAGGGCTACCAAGATGGCTACACCTTC. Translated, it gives CASSLAKGYQDGYTF.